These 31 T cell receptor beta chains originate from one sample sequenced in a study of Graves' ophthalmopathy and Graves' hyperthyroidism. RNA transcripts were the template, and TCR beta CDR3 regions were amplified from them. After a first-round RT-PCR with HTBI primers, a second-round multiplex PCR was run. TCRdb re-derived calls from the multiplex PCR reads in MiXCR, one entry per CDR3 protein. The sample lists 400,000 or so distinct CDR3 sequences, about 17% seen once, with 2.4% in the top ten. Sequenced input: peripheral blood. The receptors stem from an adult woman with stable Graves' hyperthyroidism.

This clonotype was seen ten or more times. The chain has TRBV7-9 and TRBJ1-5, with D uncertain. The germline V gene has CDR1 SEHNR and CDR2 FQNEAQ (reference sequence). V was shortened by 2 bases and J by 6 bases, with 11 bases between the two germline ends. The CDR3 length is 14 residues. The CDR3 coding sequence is TGTGCCAGCAGCTTATCAGCGTCGGCTCAGCCCCAGCATTTT. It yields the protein CASSLSASAQPQHF.

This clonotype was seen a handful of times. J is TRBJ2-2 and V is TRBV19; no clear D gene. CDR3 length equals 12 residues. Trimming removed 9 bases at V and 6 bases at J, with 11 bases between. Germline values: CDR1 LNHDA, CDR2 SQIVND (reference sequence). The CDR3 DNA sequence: TGTGCCAGCCAACTCCTTGCCGGGGAGCTGTTTTTT. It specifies CASQLLAGELFF.

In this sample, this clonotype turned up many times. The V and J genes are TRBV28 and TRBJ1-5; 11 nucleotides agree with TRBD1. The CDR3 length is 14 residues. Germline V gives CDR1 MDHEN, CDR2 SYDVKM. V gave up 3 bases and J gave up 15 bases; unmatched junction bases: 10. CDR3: CASSFGDRGGLGHF. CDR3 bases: TGTGCCAGCAGTTTTGGGGACAGGGGGGGCCTTGGGCATTTT.

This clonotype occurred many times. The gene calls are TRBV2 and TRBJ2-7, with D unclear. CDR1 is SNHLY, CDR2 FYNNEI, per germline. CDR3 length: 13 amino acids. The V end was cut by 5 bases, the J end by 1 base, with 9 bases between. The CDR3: CASSLTVSYEQYF. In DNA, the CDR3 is TGTGCCAGCAGTCTTACGGTTTCCTACGAGCAGTACTTC.

The CDR3, as DNA: TGCAGTGCTCCTGAGTGGGGAGGGGAGACCCAGTACTTC. It is translated as CSAPEWGGETQYF. This chain links TRBV20-1 with TRBJ2-5; 7 bases line up with TRBD2. Germline CDR1 reads DFQATT; CDR2 reads SNEGSKA (reference sequence). Trimming removed 5 bases from V and 5 bases from J; junction bases left unmatched: 8. This CDR3 region has 13 residues.

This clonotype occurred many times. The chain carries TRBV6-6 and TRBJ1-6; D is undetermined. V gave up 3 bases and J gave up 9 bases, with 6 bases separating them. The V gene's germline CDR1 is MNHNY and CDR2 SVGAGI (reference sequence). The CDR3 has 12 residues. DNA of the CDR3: TGTGCCAGCAGTTATTTGAGTTCACCCCTCCACTTT. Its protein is CASSYLSSPLHF.

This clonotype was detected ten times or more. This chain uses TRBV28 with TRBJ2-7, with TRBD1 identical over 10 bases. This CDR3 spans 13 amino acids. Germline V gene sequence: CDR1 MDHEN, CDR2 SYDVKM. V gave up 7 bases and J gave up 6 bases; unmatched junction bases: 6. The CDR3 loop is CASTRDRGGEQYF. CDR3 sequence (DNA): TGTGCCAGCACCCGGGACAGGGGAGGCGAGCAGTACTTC.

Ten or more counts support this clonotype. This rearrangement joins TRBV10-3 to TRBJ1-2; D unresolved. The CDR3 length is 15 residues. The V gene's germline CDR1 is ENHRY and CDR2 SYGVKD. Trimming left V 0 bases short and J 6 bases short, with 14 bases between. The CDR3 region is CAISESVVGGNGYTF. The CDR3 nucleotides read TGTGCCATCAGTGAGTCTGTGGTTGGAGGCAATGGCTACACCTTC.

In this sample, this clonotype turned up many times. The CDR3 bases are TGTGCCAGCAGTGTAGCGACAGAGCTTCCCTACGAGCAGTACTTC. Translating gives CASSVATELPYEQYF. This chain uses TRBV6-1 with TRBJ2-7; perhaps D is TRBD1 or TRBD2 (5 bases each). Germline values: CDR1 MNHNS, CDR2 SASEGT. This CDR3 is built from 15 residues. Trimming took off 4 bases at V and 2 bases at J, with 15 bases between the two ends.

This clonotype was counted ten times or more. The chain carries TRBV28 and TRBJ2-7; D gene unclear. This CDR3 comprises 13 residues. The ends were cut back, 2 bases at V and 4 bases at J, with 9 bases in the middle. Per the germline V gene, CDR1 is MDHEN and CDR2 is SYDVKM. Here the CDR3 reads CASSLRPVYEQYF. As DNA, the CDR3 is TGTGCCAGCAGTTTAAGACCTGTGTACGAGCAGTACTTC.

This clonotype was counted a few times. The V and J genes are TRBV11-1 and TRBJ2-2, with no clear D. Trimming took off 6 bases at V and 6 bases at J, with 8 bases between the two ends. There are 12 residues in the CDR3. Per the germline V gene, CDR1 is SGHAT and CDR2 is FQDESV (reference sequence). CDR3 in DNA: TGTGCCAGCAGTAATGCCCCCGGGGAGCTGTTTTTT. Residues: CASSNAPGELFF.

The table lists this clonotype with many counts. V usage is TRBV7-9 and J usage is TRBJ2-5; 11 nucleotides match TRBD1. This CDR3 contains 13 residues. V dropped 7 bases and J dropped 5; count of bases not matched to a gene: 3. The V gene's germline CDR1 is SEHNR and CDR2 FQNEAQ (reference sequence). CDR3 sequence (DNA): TGTGCCAGCAAACGGACAGGGGGCGAGACCCAGTACTTC. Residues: CASKRTGGETQYF.

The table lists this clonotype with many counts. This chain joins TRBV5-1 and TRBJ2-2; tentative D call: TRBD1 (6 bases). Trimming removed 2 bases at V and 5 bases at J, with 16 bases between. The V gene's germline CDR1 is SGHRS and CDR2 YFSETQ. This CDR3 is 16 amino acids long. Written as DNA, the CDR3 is TGCGCCAGCAGCTTTTCAGGGGCCACAGGGACCGGGGAGCTGTTTTTT. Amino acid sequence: CASSFSGATGTGELFF.

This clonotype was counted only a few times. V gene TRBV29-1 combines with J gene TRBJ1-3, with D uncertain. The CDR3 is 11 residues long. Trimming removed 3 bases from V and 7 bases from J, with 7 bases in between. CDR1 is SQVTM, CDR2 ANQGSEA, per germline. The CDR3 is CSVEWANTIYF. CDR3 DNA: TGCAGCGTTGAGTGGGCGAACACCATATATTTT.

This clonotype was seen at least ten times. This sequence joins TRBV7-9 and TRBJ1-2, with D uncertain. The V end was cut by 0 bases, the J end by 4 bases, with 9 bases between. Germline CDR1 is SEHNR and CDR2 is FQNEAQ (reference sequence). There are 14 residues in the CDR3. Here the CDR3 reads CASSLAAGFYGYTF. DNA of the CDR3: TGTGCCAGCAGCTTAGCGGCAGGCTTCTATGGCTACACCTTC.

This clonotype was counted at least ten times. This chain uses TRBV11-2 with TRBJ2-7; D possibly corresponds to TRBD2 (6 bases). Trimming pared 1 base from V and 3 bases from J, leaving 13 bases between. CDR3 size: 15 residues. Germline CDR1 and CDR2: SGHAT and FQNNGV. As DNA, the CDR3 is TGTGCCAGCAGCTTAGTAACCGGGGGTGACTACGAGCAGTACTTC. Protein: CASSLVTGGDYEQYF.

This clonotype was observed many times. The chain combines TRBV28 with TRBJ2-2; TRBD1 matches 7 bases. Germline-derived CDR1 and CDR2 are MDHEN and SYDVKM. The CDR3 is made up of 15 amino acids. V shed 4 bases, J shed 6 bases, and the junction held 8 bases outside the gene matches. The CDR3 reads CASSSEQGQAGELFF. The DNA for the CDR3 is TGTGCCAGCAGTTCAGAACAGGGGCAGGCCGGGGAGCTGTTTTTT.

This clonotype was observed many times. The chain's CDR3 is CASSYSTSSPYEQYF. The DNA of the CDR3 is TGTGCCAGCAGTTACTCGACTAGCAGCCCTTACGAGCAGTACTTC. The chain has TRBV6-5 and TRBJ2-7; the match to TRBD2 covers 7 bases. Germline CDR1 reads MNHEY; CDR2 reads SVGAGI. The V gene end was trimmed by 0 bases and the J gene end by 4 bases; junction bases not matched to a gene: 6. The CDR3 runs 15 residues.

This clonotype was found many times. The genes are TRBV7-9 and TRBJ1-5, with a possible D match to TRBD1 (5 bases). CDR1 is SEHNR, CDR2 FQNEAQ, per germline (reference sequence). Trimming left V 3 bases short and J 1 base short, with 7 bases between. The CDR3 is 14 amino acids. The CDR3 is CASSLDNSNQPQHF. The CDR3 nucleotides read TGTGCCAGCAGCTTGGACAACAGCAATCAGCCCCAGCATTTT. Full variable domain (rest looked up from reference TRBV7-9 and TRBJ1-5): DTGVSQNPRHKITKRGQNVTFRCDPISEHNRLYWYRQTLGQGPEFLTYFQNEAQLEKSRLLSDRFSAERPKGSFSTLEIQRTEQGDSAMYLCASSLDNSNQPQHFGDGTRLSIL.

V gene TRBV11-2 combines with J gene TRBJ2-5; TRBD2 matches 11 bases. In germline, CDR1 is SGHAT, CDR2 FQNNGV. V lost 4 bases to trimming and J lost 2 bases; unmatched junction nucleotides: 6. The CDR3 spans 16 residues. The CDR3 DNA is TGTGCCAGCAGCTCCGTCGGGACTAGCGGTCAAGAGACCCAGTACTTC. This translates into CASSSVGTSGQETQYF.

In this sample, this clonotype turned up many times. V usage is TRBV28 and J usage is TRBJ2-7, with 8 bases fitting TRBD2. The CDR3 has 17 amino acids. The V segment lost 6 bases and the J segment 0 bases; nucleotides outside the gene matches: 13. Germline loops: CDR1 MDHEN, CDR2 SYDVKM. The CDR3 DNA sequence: TGTGCCAGCAGCCCCCTCCTAGTAGCGGGATACTCCTACGAGCAGTACTTC. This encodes CASSPLLVAGYSYEQYF.

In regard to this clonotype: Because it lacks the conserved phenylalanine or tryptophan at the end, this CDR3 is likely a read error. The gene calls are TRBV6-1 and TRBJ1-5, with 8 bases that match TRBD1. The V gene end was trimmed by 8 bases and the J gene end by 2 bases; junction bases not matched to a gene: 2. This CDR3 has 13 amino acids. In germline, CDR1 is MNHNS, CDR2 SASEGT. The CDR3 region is CASVGQGNQPQHV. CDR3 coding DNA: TGTGCCAGCGTGGGACAGGGCAATCAGCCCCAGCATGTT.

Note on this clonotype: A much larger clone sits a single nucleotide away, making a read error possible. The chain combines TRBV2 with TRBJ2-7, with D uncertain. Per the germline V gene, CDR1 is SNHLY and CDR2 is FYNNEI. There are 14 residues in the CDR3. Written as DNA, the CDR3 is TGTGTCAGCAGTGATGGCAGTAGACCATACGAGCAGTACTTC. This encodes CVSSDGSRPYEQYF.

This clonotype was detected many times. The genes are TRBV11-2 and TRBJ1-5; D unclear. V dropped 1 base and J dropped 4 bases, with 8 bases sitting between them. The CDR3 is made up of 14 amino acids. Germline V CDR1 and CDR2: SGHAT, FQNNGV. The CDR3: CASSLGGANQPQHF. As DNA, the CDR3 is TGTGCCAGCAGCTTAGGGGGTGCTAATCAGCCCCAGCATTTT.

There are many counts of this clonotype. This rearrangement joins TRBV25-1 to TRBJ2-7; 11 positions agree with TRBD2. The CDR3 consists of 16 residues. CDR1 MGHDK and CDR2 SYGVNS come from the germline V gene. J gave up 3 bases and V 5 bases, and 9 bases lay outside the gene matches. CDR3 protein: CASSTNLAGGFYEQYF. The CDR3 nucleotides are TGTGCCAGCAGTACTAATCTAGCGGGAGGTTTCTACGAGCAGTACTTC.

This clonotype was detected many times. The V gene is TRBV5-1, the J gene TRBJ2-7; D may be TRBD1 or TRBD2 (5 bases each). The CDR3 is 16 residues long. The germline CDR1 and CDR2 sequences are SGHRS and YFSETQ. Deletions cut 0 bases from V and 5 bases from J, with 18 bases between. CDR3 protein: CASSLAGLPGADEQYF. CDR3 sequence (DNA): TGCGCCAGCAGCTTGGCGGGGCTTCCGGGCGCAGACGAGCAGTACTTC.

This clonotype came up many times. CDR3 sequence (DNA): TGTGCCAGCAGCTTGGGCCGGGAGTCGCCCGAGCAGTACTTC. Translated: CASSLGRESPEQYF. V gene TRBV7-2 combines with J gene TRBJ2-7, with a possible D match to TRBD2 (6 bases). With 3 bases removed from V and 6 bases from J, the gap between germline ends came to 15 bases. Germline assignment: CDR1 SGHTA and CDR2 FQGNSA. The CDR3 runs to 14 residues. Full variable domain (remainder filled in from reference TRBV7-2 and TRBJ2-7): GAGVSQSPSNKVTEKGKDVELRCDPISGHTALYWYRQSLGQGLEFLIYFQGNSAPDKSGLPSDRFSAERTGGSVSTLTIQRTQQEDSAVYLCASSLGRESPEQYFGPGTRLTVT.

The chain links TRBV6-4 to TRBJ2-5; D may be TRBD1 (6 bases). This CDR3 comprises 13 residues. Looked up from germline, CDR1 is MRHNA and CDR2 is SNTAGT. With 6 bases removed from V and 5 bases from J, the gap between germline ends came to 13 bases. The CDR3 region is CASRAGVVETQYF. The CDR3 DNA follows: TGTGCCAGCAGGGCAGGGGTCGTTGAGACCCAGTACTTC.

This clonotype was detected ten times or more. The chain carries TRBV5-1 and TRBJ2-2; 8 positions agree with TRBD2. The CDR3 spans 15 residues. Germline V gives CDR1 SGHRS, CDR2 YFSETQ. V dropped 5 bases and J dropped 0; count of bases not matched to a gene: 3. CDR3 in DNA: TGCGCCAGCAGGGAGGGACTAGCGAACACCGGGGAGCTGTTTTTT. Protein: CASREGLANTGELFF.

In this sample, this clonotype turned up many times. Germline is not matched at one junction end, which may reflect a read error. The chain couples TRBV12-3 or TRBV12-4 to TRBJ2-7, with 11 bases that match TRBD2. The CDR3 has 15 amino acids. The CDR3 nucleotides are TGTGCCAGCACTTTAGGGCTAGCGGGAGGTTACGAGCAGTACTTC. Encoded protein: CASTLGLAGGYEQYF.

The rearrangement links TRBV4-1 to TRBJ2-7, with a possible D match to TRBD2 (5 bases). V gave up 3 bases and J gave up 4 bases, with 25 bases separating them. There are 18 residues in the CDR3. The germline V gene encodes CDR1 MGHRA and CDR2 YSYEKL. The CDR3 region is CASSHKTSGGGPLYEQYF. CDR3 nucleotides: TGCGCCAGCAGCCATAAGACCTCTGGCGGAGGCCCCCTGTACGAGCAGTACTTC.